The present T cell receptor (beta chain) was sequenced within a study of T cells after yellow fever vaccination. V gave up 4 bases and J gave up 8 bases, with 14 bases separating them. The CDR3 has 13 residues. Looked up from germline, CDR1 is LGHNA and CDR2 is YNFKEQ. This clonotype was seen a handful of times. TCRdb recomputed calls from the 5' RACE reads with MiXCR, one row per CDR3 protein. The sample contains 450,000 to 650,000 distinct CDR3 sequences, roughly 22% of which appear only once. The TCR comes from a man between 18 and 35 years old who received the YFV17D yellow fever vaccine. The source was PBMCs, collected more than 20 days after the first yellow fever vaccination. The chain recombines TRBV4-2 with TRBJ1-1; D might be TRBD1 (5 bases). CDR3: CASSPGTGQEAFF. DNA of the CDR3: TGTGCCAGCAGCCCAGGGACTGGTCAGGAAGCTTTCTTT.